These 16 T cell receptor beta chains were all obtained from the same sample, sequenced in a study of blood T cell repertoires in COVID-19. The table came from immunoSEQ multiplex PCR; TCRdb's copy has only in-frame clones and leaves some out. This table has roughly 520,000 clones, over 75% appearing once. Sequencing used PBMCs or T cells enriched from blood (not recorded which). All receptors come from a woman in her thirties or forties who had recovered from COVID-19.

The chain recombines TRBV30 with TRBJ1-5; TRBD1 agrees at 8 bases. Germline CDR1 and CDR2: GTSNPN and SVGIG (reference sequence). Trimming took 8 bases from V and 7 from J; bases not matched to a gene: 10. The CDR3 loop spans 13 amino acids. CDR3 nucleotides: TGTGCCGGAGGCCCAGGGGGCTGGCAGCCCCAGCATTTT. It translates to CAGGPGGWQPQHF.

CDR3 coding DNA: TGTGCCTGGATGCTAATATTCAAGACTGAAGCTTTCTTT. Its translation: CAWMLIFKTEAFF. The chain uses TRBV30 and TRBJ1-1; D remains unclear. V lost 4 bases, J lost 5 bases, and 14 bases lay in between. CDR1 and CDR2 (germline): GTSNPN, SVGIG (reference sequence). The CDR3 loop spans 13 amino acids. Based on the CDR3 plus reference TRBV30 and TRBJ1-1, the full variable domain is SQTIHQWPATLVQPVGSPLSLECTVEGTSNPNLYWYRQAAGRGLQLLFYSVGIGQISSEVPQNLSASRPQDRQFILSSKKLLLSDSGFYLCAWMLIFKTEAFFGQGTRLTVV.

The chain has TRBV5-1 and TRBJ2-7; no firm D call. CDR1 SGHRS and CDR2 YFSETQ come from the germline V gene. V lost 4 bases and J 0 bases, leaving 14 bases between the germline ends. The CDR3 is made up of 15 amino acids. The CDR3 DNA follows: TGCGCCAGCAGCCTCGTGGGCCAAAGCTCCTACGAGCAGTACTTC. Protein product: CASSLVGQSSYEQYF.

The CDR3 nucleotides are TGTGCCAGCAGTTCCGGGACAGCCCCCTACAATGAGCAGTTCTTC. Translating gives CASSSGTAPYNEQFF. The J gene is TRBJ2-1, the V gene TRBV28, with 7 bases that match TRBD1. Germline V gene sequence: CDR1 MDHEN, CDR2 SYDVKM. After removal of 4 bases from V and 2 bases from J, the junction contained 5 bases not matched to a gene. The CDR3 runs 15 residues. Looking up the rest from reference TRBV28 and TRBJ2-1 gives the full variable domain: DVKVTQSSRYLVKRTGEKVFLECVQDMDHENMFWYRQDPGLGLRLIYFSYDVKMKEKGDIPEGYSVSREKKERFSLILESASTNQTSMYLCASSSGTAPYNEQFFGPGTRLTVL.

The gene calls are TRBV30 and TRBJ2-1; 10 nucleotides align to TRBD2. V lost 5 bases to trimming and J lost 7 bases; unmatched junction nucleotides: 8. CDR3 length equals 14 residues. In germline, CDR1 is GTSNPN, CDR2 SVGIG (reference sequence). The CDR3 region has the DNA TGTGCCTGGGGACCTGGACTAGCGGTGAATGAGCAGTTCTTC. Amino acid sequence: CAWGPGLAVNEQFF.

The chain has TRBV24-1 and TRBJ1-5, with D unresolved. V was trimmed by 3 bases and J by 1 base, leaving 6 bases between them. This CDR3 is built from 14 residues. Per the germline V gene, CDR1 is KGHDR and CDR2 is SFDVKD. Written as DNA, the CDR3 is TGTGCCACCAGTGATGCCGAGAGCAATCAGCCCCAGCATTTT. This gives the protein CATSDAESNQPQHF.

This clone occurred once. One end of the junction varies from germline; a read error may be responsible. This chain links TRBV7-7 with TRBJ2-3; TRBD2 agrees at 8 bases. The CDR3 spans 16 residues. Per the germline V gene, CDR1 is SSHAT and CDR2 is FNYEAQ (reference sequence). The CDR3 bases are TGTGCTAGCAGCTTAGGTCCACGGGAGGGCCAGGATACGCAGTATTTT. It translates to CASSLGPREGQDTQYF.

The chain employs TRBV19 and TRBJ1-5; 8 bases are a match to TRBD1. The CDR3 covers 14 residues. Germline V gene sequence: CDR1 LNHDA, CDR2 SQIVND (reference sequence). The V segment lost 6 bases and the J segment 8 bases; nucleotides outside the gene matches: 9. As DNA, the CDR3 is TGTGCCAGTAGCCACACAGGGGGGGGAGAGCCCCAGCATTTT. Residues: CASSHTGGGEPQHF. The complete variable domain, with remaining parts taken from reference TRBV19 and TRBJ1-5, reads DGGITQSPKYLFRKEGQNVTLSCEQNLNHDAMYWYRQDPGQGLRLIYYSQIVNDFQKGDIAEGYSVSREKKESFPLTVTSAQKNPTAFYLCASSHTGGGEPQHFGDGTRLSIL.

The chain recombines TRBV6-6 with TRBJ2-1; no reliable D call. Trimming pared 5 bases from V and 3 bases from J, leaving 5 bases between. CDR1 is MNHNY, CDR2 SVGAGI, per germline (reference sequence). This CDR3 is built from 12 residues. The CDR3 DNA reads TGTGCCAGCAGTAAGCTCTACAATGAGCAGTTCTTC. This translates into CASSKLYNEQFF.

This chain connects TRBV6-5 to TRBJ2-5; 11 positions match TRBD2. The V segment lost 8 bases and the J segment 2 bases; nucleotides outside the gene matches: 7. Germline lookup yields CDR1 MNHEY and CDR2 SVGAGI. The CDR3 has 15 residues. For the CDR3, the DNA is TGTGCCAGCTCTAGCCTAGCGGGAGGTCAAGAGACCCAGTACTTC. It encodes CASSSLAGGQETQYF.

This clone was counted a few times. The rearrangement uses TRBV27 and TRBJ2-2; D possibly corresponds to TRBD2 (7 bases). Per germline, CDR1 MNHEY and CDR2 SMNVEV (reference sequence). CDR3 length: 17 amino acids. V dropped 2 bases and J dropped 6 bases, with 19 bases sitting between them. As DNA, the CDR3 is TGTGCCAGCAGTTTAGAGGGGGGGACTACCTTCCCCGGGGAGCTGTTTTTT. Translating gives CASSLEGGTTFPGELFF.

The CDR3 sequence is CATSKGANTEAFF. Here the CDR3 DNA reads TGTGCCACCAGCAAGGGGGCGAACACTGAAGCTTTCTTT. This chain connects TRBV24-1 to TRBJ1-1, with 7 bases fitting TRBD1. This CDR3 has 13 residues. V lost 7 bases and J lost 1; bases outside the gene matches: 2. Germline V lookup: CDR1 KGHDR, CDR2 SFDVKD.

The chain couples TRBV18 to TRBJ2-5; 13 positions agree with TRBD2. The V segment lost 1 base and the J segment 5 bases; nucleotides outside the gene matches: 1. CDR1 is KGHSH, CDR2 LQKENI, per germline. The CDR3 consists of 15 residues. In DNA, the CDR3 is TGTGCCAGCTCACCACGGACTAGCGGGAGCGAGACCCAGTACTTC. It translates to CASSPRTSGSETQYF.

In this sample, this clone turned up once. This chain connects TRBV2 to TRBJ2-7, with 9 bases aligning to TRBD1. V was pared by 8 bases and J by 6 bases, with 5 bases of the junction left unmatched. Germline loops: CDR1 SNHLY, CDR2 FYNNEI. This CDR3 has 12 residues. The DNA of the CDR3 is TGTGCCAGCGATACGGACAGGGGCGAGCAGTACTTC. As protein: CASDTDRGEQYF.

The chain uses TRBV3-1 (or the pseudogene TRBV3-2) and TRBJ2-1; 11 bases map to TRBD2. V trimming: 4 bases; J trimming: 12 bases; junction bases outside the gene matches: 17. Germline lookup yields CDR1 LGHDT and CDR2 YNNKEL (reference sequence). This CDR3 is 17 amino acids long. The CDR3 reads CASSPTSGTSGLGLQFF. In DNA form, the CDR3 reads TGTGCCAGCAGCCCCACTTCCGGGACTAGCGGACTGGGTTTGCAGTTCTTC.

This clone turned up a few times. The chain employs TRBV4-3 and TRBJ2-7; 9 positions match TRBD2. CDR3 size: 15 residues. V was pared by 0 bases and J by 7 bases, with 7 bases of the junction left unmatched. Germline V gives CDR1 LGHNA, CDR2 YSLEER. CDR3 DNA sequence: TGCGCCAGCAGCCAAGATCCAGCGGGAGGCGTAGAGCAGTACTTC. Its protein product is CASSQDPAGGVEQYF.